This entry lists 21 T cell receptor beta chains sequenced from one sample in a study of long-term antiretroviral therapy in people with HIV. Survey-level immunoSEQ v3.0 assays were run. Assay used: immunoSEQ multiplex PCR; TCRdb lists only in-frame clones, some missing. The sample records approximately 16,000 clones, 81% being singletons. The material sequenced was unsorted PBMCs, taken 1.2 years before starting antiretroviral therapy. These receptors were collected from a man in his thirties or forties with HIV.

The genes are TRBV7-9 and TRBJ1-4; possible D gene TRBD1, 5 bases. CDR1 SEHNR and CDR2 FQNEAQ come from the germline V gene (reference sequence). The CDR3 length is 15 residues. The ends were cut back, 0 bases at V and 5 bases at J, with 10 bases in the middle. CDR3: CASSLARGENEKLFF. CDR3 DNA: TGTGCCAGCAGCTTAGCAAGGGGTGAAAATGAAAAACTGTTTTTT. The variable domain in full, with the rest retrieved from reference TRBV7-9 and TRBJ1-4, is DTGVSQNPRHKITKRGQNVTFRCDPISEHNRLYWYRQTLGQGPEFLTYFQNEAQLEKSRLLSDRFSAERPKGSFSTLEIQRTEQGDSAMYLCASSLARGENEKLFFGSGTQLSVL.

The chain has TRBV5-6 and TRBJ1-1, with D uncertain. The germline gives CDR1 SGHDT, CDR2 YYEEEE. Trimming took 0 bases from V and 1 from J, leaving 4 bases between them. The CDR3 is 13 amino acids. The CDR3 sequence is CASSLGWNTEAFF. CDR3 coding DNA: TGTGCCAGCAGCTTGGGTTGGAACACTGAAGCTTTCTTT.

The J gene is TRBJ2-5, the V gene TRBV7-2, with D uncertain. V lost 2 bases, J lost 1 base, and 11 bases lay in between. The CDR3 contains 15 residues. Germline loops: CDR1 SGHTA, CDR2 FQGNSA. CDR3: CASSLQSQVQETQYF. CDR3 bases: TGTGCCAGCAGCTTACAGTCCCAGGTCCAAGAGACCCAGTACTTC.

The chain is built from TRBV7-7 and TRBJ2-2; TRBD2 agrees at 12 bases. The CDR3 length is 18 residues. Germline-derived CDR1 and CDR2 are SSHAT and FNYEAQ (reference sequence). CDR3: CASPGPSGRAENTGELFF. DNA of the CDR3: TGTGCTAGCCCCGGGCCTAGCGGGAGGGCCGAGAACACCGGGGAGCTGTTTTTT.

The gene calls are TRBV6-6 and TRBJ1-4; the D is unclear. This CDR3 contains 16 residues. V was pared by 6 bases and J by 7 bases, with 21 bases between. The germline V gene has CDR1 MNHNY and CDR2 SVGAGI (reference sequence). CDR3 sequence reads: CASSYGSGPVGEKLFF. Here the CDR3 DNA reads TGTGCCAGCAGCTACGGCTCCGGACCCGTGGGTGAAAAACTGTTTTTT.

On this clone itself: Compared with germline, one end of the junction differs, possibly owing to a read error. The chain combines TRBV7-9 with TRBJ2-2; 15 positions match TRBD2. This CDR3 is 15 amino acids long. The germline V gene has CDR1 SEHNR and CDR2 FQNEAQ (reference sequence). The CDR3 spells CASSTGLAGGRELFF. CDR3 nucleotide sequence: TGCGCCAGCAGCACGGGACTAGCGGGAGGCAGGGAGCTGTTTTTT.

The chain links TRBV7-8 to TRBJ2-2; 13 nucleotides line up with TRBD2. The CDR3 runs to 17 residues. After removal of 5 bases from V and 4 bases from J, the junction contained 7 bases not matched to a gene. CDR1 SGHVS and CDR2 FQNEAQ come from the germline V gene. The DNA of the CDR3 is TGTGCCAGCAGCCCCACTAGCGGGAGGGCCGGCACCGGGGAGCTGTTTTTT. It yields the protein CASSPTSGRAGTGELFF.

The J gene is TRBJ2-7, the V gene TRBV4-2; unclear D gene. V was pared by 4 bases and J by 1 base, with 8 bases between. The CDR3 runs to 13 residues. Germline loops: CDR1 LGHNA, CDR2 YNFKEQ. The CDR3 is CASSPGQSYEQYF. CDR3 DNA sequence: TGTGCCAGCAGCCCGGGTCAATCCTACGAGCAGTACTTC.

This clone has a single count. The chain couples TRBV6-5 to TRBJ2-2; 9 nucleotides match TRBD1. V dropped 0 bases and J dropped 4; count of bases not matched to a gene: 0. Per the germline V gene, CDR1 is MNHEY and CDR2 is SVGAGI. The CDR3 covers 15 residues. The CDR3 loop reads CASSYSGQGTGELFF. DNA for the CDR3: TGTGCCAGCAGTTACTCGGGACAGGGCACCGGGGAGCTGTTTTTT.

The rearrangement links TRBV29-1 to TRBJ2-3; D perhaps matches TRBD1 (6 bases). The V gene's germline CDR1 is SQVTM and CDR2 ANQGSEA. V was clipped by 5 bases and J by 3 bases, with 18 bases between them. This CDR3 spans 15 amino acids. The CDR3 DNA reads as TGCAGCGTTCGCTCCTCGACAGGATTTACAGATACGCAGTATTTT. Amino acid sequence: CSVRSSTGFTDTQYF.

The chain carries TRBV19 and TRBJ2-3, with 7 bases matching TRBD2. Trimming removed 5 bases from V and 2 bases from J; junction bases left unmatched: 13. The CDR3 covers 17 residues. Germline-derived CDR1 and CDR2 are LNHDA and SQIVND (reference sequence). The CDR3 nucleotides are TGTGCCAGTAGTGCCACTGTGGGGCGGGGGACCACAGATACGCAGTATTTT. Amino acid sequence: CASSATVGRGTTDTQYF.

V and J are TRBV27 and TRBJ2-1; D gene ambiguous. Looked up from germline, CDR1 is MNHEY and CDR2 is SMNVEV (reference sequence). Trimming removed 2 bases from V and 0 bases from J, with 8 bases in between. This CDR3 is 15 amino acids long. The CDR3 nucleotides are TGTGCCAGCAGTTTAAGTAATCCCTCCTACAATGAGCAGTTCTTC. Translation gives CASSLSNPSYNEQFF.

The chain has TRBV19 and TRBJ1-3; D remains ambiguous. The germline V gene encodes CDR1 LNHDA and CDR2 SQIVND (reference sequence). This CDR3 comprises 15 residues. Trimming removed 4 bases at V and 0 bases at J, with 10 bases between. CDR3 DNA sequence: TGTGCCAGTAGTAAAACAGCGAACTCTGGAAACACCATATATTTT. Its translation is CASSKTANSGNTIYF.

The rearrangement uses TRBV5-1 and TRBJ1-1; D not certain. The germline CDR1 and CDR2 sequences are SGHRS and YFSETQ. Trimming stripped 3 bases from V and 6 bases from J, with 12 bases between. This CDR3 is 13 amino acids long. DNA of the CDR3: TGCGCCAGCAGCTCCGGAGAAAGGGCTGAAGCTTTCTTT. Translated: CASSSGERAEAFF.

V is TRBV7-9 and J is TRBJ1-2, with D hard to call. This CDR3 is 14 amino acids long. Trimming took off 0 bases at V and 7 bases at J, with 12 bases between the two ends. Germline CDR1 reads SEHNR; CDR2 reads FQNEAQ (reference sequence). DNA for the CDR3: TGTGCCAGCAGCTTAGCGCCAGGTCACGGTGGCTACACCTTC. It encodes CASSLAPGHGGYTF.

This clone qualifies as large. V usage is TRBV7-9 and J usage is TRBJ1-2; D gene ambiguous. The CDR3 contains 13 residues. CDR1 and CDR2 from the germline V gene are SEHNR and FQNEAQ (reference sequence). Trimming removed 5 bases at V and 4 bases at J, with 11 bases between. DNA of the CDR3: TGTGCCAGCAGCCCGGGCTCCGTCTATGGCTACACCTTC. Translated, it gives CASSPGSVYGYTF.

The V gene is TRBV9, the J gene TRBJ2-7, with D hard to call. V dropped 3 bases and J dropped 3 bases, with 7 bases sitting between them. Germline lookup yields CDR1 SGDLS and CDR2 YYNGEE. The CDR3 runs to 12 residues. This chain's CDR3 is CASSEDGYEQYF. The CDR3 region has the DNA TGTGCCAGCAGCGAAGACGGCTACGAGCAGTACTTC.

The V gene is TRBV6-5, the J gene TRBJ2-3, with 10 bases identical to TRBD1. Unmatched junction bases numbered 10, after V lost 4 bases and J lost 9 bases. The CDR3 is 15 residues long. From germline, CDR1 is MNHEY and CDR2 SVGAGI. Written as DNA, the CDR3 is TGTGCCAGCAGTTCGACAGGGGGCGGTGGTGACACGCAGTATTTT. Protein: CASSSTGGGGDTQYF.

The V call is TRBV29-1, the J call TRBJ2-1; 9 positions match TRBD1. V lost 2 bases, J lost 8 bases, and 10 bases stayed unmatched. Germline V lookup: CDR1 SQVTM, CDR2 ANQGSEA. The CDR3 covers 15 residues. The CDR3 sequence: CSVETGQGIPDEQFF. The CDR3 DNA reads TGCAGCGTTGAAACAGGACAGGGGATTCCAGATGAGCAGTTCTTC.

This chain links TRBV6-5 with TRBJ1-2; D remains ambiguous. This CDR3 contains 13 residues. Looked up from germline, CDR1 is MNHEY and CDR2 is SVGAGI. Between the trimmed V and J ends, which lost 6 bases and 3 bases, there was a span of 11 bases. CDR3: CASSPKRYYGYTF. CDR3 DNA: TGTGCCAGCAGCCCGAAAAGGTACTATGGCTACACCTTC.

This clone was recorded a few times. This CDR3 is CASSRLGTDIGLTF. As DNA, the CDR3 is TGTGCCAGCAGCCGTTTGGGGACAGACATCGGACTCACCTTC. This chain uses TRBV4-2 with TRBJ1-2; 7 bases map to TRBD1. From germline, CDR1 is LGHNA and CDR2 YNFKEQ. The V segment lost 4 bases and the J segment 13 bases; nucleotides outside the gene matches: 15. The CDR3 runs 14 residues.